These T cell receptor beta chains were read from a single sample in a study of Ad26.COV2.S vaccination and SARS-CoV-2 variants. The assay was immunoSEQ multiplex PCR, and TCRdb's table has in-frame clones only and misses some. The sample yields a few hundred thousand clones, roughly nine tenths seen once. The sequences come from peripheral blood, collected in a trial of Ad26.COV2.S vaccine versus placebo. The receptors were gathered from a person aged 18-65 years who received the Ad26.COV2.S COVID-19 vaccine or a placebo. The CDR3 runs from the conserved cysteine through the conserved F or W. Each record gives: CDR3 DNA, CDR3 protein, V gene, J gene, D gene, clone size. A D gene is named only where the DNA matches it firmly. Size is omitted from some rows. Given values are once, few, many or a class for expanded clones.

TGTGCCAGCTACCGACCAGGGAGCCTCGCTAACTATGGCTACACCTTC,CASYRPGSLANYGYTF,TRBV7-9,TRBJ1-2,.,.
TGTGCCAGCAGCTTAGCCCTGATGCCCCCAGGGGATTCGACTGGAAACACCATATATTTT,CASSLALMPPGDSTGNTIYF,TRBV13,TRBJ1-3,.,.
TGCGCCAGCAGCTGGACAGGGGGCTTGACTGAAGCTTTCTTT,CASSWTGGLTEAFF,TRBV5-1,TRBJ1-1,TRBD1,.
TGTGCCAGCAGAGAAGGTTTCTTCAGGACTAATGAAAAACTGTTTTTT,CASREGFFRTNEKLFF,TRBV27,TRBJ1-4,.,.
TGCAGCGCTCCGGGACTAGTCACAGATACGCAGTATTTT,CSAPGLVTDTQYF,TRBV29-1,TRBJ2-3,TRBD2,.
TGCGCCAGCAGCGCGGGACACCCCTATGGCTACACCTTC,CASSAGHPYGYTF,TRBV5-1,TRBJ1-2,.,.
TGTGCCAGCAGCCCCTCTAGCAATCAGCCCCAGCATTTT,CASSPSSNQPQHF,TRBV7-2,TRBJ1-5,.,.
TGTGCCAGCAGTGAAATTGTCCAAAGTTATACGCAGTATTTT,CASSEIVQSYTQYF,TRBV6-1,TRBJ2-3,.,.
TGTGCCAGCAGCTTCCAGGGGAGCACTGAAGCTTTCTTT,CASSFQGSTEAFF,TRBV11-1,TRBJ1-1,.,.
TGTGCCAGCAGCTTGGATGTCACTGAAGCTTTCTTT,CASSLDVTEAFF,TRBV5-4,TRBJ1-1,.,few
TGTGCCAGCACCCTCAGGGGGAACACTGAAGCTTTCTTT,CASTLRGNTEAFF,TRBV6-5,TRBJ1-1,.,.
TGTGCCAGCAGCTCTCCCCCAGCGGAAACCTACAATGAGCAGTTCTTC,CASSSPPAETYNEQFF,TRBV12-1,TRBJ2-1,.,few
TGTGCCAGCAGCCAAGGGACAGGGGTTACTAGTGGCTACACCTTC,CASSQGTGVTSGYTF,TRBV11-2,TRBJ1-2,TRBD1,.
TGTGCCAGCAGCTTAGCAGTAGCGGGGGGGCCTAACGCCGGGGAGCTGTTTTTT,CASSLAVAGGPNAGELFF,TRBV7-6,TRBJ2-2,TRBD2,.
TGCGCCAGCAGCCTCTATAGCACAGATACGCAGTATTTT,CASSLYSTDTQYF,TRBV5-1,TRBJ2-3,.,.
TGTGCCAGCAGTCATTGGTGGCGGGGGAGAGAGACCCAGTACTTC,CASSHWWRGRETQYF,TRBV7-6,TRBJ2-5,TRBD2,.
TGTGCCAGCAGCTCAAGGCTAGCCGACGGGGAGCTGTTTTTT,CASSSRLADGELFF,TRBV7-9,TRBJ2-2,.,.
TGCGCCAGCAGCTTGGAGTCTGCAACTAATGAAAAACTGTTTTTT,CASSLESATNEKLFF,TRBV5-1,TRBJ1-4,.,.
TGTGCCAGCGGAGAGGGTCGGAATCAGCCCCAGCATTTT,CASGEGRNQPQHF,TRBV28,TRBJ1-5,.,.
TGTGCCACCAGCAGTGATAAGGGACCTGGAAACACCATATATTTT,CATSSDKGPGNTIYF,TRBV15,TRBJ1-3,.,.
TGTGCCAGCAGCCCGAAGGTGGGGAATGGCTACACCTTC,CASSPKVGNGYTF,TRBV5-4,TRBJ1-2,.,.
TGTGCCAGCTCACCACCGACAGGGGACCCCTATGGCTACACCTTC,CASSPPTGDPYGYTF,TRBV18,TRBJ1-2,TRBD1,.
TGTGCCTGGAGTGTATTAGGTCCATACACCTTC,CAWSVLGPYTF,TRBV30,TRBJ1-2,.,.
TGTGCCAGCAGCGCCACCGGGACTCCCAACGAGCAGTTCTTC,CASSATGTPNEQFF,TRBV5-6,TRBJ2-1,.,.
TGTGCCAGCAGCTGGGACGGACCTGAAGCTTTCTTT,CASSWDGPEAFF,TRBV10-3,TRBJ1-1,.,.
TGTGCCAGCAGCCGAAGTGGTAGGGAGACTTTCTTT,CASSRSGRETFF,TRBV7-7,TRBJ1-1,.,.
TGTGCCAGCCGGGGCAGAAGCACAGATACGCAGTATTTT,CASRGRSTDTQYF,TRBV11-3,TRBJ2-3,.,.
TGTGCCAGCAGCTTTCCCCCCACAGGTGAAGCTTTCTTT,CASSFPPTGEAFF,TRBV12-3/TRBV12-4,TRBJ1-1,.,.
TGTGCCAGCAGTCCGCCGGGACAGTTAAAAGCTATCTACGAGCAGTACTTC,CASSPPGQLKAIYEQYF,TRBV28,TRBJ2-7,TRBD1,.
TGTGCCAGCATTGCATCTCACTCTGGGGCCAACGTCCTGACTTTC,CASIASHSGANVLTF,TRBV6-5,TRBJ2-6,.,.
TGTGCCAGCAGTCGAGGGGCGGTGCAAGGCTACACCTTC,CASSRGAVQGYTF,TRBV12-3/TRBV12-4,TRBJ1-2,.,once
TGCGCCAGCAGCCAAGAACCCCTCGCGGGGGGAGGAGAGACCCAGTACTTC,CASSQEPLAGGGETQYF,TRBV4-1,TRBJ2-5,TRBD2,.
TGCGCCAGCAGCCAAGAGGGACAGGGAAGGCCCCAGCATTTT,CASSQEGQGRPQHF,TRBV4-3,TRBJ1-5,TRBD1,.